This T cell receptor (beta chain) was obtained from a study of cytomegalovirus exposure and HLA in healthy donors. Using immunoSEQ multiplex PCR, the repertoire was profiled, and TCRdb retains in-frame clones only, with some absent. The sample has around 260,000 clones, about 90% seen once. CDR1 is SGHTA and CDR2 is FQGNSA in the germline V gene. The V gene lost 1 base and the J gene lost 2 bases, with 9 bases spanning the gap. The CDR3 sequence is 14 residues long. Sequenced material: PBMCs. The V gene is TRBV7-2, the J gene TRBJ2-7; unclear D gene. The TCR originated in a woman between 25 and 40 years old in good health and CMV-seronegative. The CDR3 region is CASSLGFVTYEQYF. In DNA form, the CDR3 reads TGTGCCAGCAGCTTAGGGTTCGTTACCTACGAGCAGTACTTC.